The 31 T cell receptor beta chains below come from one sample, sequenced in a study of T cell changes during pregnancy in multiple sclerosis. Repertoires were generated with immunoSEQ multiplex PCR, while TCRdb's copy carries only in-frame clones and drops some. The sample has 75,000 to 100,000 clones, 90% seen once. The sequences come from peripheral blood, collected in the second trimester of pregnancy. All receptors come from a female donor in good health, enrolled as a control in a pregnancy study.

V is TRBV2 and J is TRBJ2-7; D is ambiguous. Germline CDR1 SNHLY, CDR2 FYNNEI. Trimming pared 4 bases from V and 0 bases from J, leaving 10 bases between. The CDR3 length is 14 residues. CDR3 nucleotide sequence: TGTGCCAGCAGTGTCACTCCGAGCTCCTACGAGCAGTACTTC. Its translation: CASSVTPSSYEQYF.

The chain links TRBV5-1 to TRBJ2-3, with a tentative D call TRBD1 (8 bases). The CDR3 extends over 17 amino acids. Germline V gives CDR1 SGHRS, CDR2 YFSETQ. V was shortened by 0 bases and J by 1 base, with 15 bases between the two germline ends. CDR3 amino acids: CASSLGSGTGGTDTQYF. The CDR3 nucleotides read TGCGCCAGCAGCTTGGGGAGCGGGACAGGAGGCACAGATACGCAGTATTTT.

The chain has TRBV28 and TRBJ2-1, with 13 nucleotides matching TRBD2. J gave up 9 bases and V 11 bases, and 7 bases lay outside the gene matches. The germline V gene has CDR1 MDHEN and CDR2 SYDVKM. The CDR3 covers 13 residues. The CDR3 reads CAGGLAGTGEQFF. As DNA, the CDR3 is TGTGCCGGGGGACTAGCGGGAACGGGTGAGCAGTTCTTC.

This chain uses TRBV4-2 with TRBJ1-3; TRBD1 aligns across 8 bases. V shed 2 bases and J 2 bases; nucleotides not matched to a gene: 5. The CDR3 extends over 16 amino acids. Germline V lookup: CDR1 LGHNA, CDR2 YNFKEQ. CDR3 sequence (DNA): TGTGCCAGCAGCCAACTCGACAGGGGCCCTGGAAACACCATATATTTT. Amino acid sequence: CASSQLDRGPGNTIYF.

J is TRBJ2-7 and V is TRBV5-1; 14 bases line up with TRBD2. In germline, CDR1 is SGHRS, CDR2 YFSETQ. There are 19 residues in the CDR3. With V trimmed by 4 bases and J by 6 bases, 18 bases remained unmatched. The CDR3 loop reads CASSPDRGLAGGFLVEQYF. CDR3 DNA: TGCGCCAGCAGCCCGGACAGAGGACTAGCGGGGGGTTTCCTGGTCGAGCAGTACTTC.

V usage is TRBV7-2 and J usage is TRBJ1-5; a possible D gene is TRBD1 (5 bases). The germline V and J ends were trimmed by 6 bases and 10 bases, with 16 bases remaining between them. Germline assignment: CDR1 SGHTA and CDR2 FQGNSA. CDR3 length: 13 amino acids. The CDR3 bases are TGTGCCAGCAGTCAAGGGGCGGGGTATCCCCAGCATTTT. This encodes CASSQGAGYPQHF. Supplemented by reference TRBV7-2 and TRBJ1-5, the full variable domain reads GAGVSQSPSNKVTEKGKDVELRCDPISGHTALYWYRQSLGQGLEFLIYFQGNSAPDKSGLPSDRFSAERTGGSVSTLTIQRTQQEDSAVYLCASSQGAGYPQHFGDGTRLSIL.

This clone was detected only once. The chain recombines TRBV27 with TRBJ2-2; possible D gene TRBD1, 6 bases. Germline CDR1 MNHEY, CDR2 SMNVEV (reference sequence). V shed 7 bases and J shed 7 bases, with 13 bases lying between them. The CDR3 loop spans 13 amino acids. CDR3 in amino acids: CASTQGYGGELFF. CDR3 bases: TGTGCCAGCACCCAGGGGTACGGCGGGGAGCTGTTTTTT.

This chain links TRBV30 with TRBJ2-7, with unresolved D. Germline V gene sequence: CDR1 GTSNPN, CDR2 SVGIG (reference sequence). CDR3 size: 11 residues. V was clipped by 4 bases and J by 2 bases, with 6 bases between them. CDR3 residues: CAWTQAYEQYF. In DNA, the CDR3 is TGTGCCTGGACCCAGGCCTACGAGCAGTACTTC.

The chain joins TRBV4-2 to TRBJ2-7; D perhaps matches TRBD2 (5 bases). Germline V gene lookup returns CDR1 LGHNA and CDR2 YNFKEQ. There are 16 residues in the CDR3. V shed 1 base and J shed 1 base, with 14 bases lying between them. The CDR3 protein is CASSQGRTPLSYEQYF. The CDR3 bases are TGTGCCAGCAGCCAAGGTCGGACTCCCCTTTCCTACGAGCAGTACTTC.

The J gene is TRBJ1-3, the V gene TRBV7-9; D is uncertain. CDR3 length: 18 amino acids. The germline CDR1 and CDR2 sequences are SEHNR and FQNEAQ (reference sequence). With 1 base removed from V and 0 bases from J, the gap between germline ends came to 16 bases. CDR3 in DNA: TGTGCCAGCAGCTTAGGAGGAGTCAGCCTTACCTCTGGAAACACCATATATTTT. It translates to CASSLGGVSLTSGNTIYF.

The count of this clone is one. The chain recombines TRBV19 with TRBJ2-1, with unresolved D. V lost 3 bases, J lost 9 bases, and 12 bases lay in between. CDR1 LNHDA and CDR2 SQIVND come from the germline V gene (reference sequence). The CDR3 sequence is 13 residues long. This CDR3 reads CASSMRSSGEQFF. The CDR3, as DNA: TGTGCCAGTAGTATGAGATCGAGTGGTGAGCAGTTCTTC. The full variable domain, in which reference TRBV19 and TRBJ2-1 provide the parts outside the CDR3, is DGGITQSPKYLFRKEGQNVTLSCEQNLNHDAMYWYRQDPGQGLRLIYYSQIVNDFQKGDIAEGYSVSREKKESFPLTVTSAQKNPTAFYLCASSMRSSGEQFFGPGTRLTVL.

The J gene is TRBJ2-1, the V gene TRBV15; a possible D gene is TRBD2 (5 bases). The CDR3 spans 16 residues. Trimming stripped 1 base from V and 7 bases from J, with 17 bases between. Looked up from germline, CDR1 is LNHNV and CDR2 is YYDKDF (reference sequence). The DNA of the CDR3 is TGTGCCACCAGCAGAGGATCTAGTGGAGGAGAGAATGAGCAGTTCTTC. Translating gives CATSRGSSGGENEQFF. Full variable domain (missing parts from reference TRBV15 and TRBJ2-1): DAMVIQNPRYQVTQFGKPVTLSCSQTLNHNVMYWYQQKSSQAPKLLFHYYDKDFNNEADTPDNFQSRRPNTSFCFLDIRSPGLGDTAMYLCATSRGSSGGENEQFFGPGTRLTVL.

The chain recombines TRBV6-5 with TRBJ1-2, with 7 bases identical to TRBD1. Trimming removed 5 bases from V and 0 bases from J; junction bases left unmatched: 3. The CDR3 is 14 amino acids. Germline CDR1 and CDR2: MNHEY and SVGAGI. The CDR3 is CASSGDSPNYGYTF. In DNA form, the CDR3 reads TGTGCCAGCAGTGGGGACAGCCCTAACTATGGCTACACCTTC.

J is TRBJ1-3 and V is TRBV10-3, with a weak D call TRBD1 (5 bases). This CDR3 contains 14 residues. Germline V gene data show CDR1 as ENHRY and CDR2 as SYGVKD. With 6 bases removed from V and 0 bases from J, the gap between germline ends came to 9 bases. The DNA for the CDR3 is TGTGCCATCAGAACAGGATTCTCTGGAAACACCATATATTTT. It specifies CAIRTGFSGNTIYF.

The CDR3, as DNA: TGTGCCAGTATGGAGGTCGGGACCTATAATTCACCCCTCCACTTT. It codes for CASMEVGTYNSPLHF. The V call is TRBV19, the J call TRBJ1-6; D remains ambiguous. This CDR3 spans 15 amino acids. Germline V CDR1 and CDR2: LNHDA, SQIVND (reference sequence). Trimming removed 7 bases from V and 2 bases from J, with 12 bases in between.

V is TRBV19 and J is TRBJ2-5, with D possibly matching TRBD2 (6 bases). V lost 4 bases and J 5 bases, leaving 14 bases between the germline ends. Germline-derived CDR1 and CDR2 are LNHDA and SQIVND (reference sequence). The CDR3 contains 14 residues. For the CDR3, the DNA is TGTGCCAGTAGTAACGGGGGAGTAGAGGAGACCCAGTACTTC. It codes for CASSNGGVEETQYF.

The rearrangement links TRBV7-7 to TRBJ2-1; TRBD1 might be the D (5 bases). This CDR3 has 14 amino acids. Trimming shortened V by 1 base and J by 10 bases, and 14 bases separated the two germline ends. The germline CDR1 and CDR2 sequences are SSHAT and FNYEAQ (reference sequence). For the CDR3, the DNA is TGTGCCAGCAGCTTAGGACAGCCTAGGGGAGAGCAGTTCTTC. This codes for CASSLGQPRGEQFF.

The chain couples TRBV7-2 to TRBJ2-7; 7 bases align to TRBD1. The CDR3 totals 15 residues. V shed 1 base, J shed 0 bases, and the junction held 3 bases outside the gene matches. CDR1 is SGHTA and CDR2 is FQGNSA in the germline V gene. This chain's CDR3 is CASSLGSGGSYEQYF. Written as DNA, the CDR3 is TGTGCCAGCAGCTTAGGGTCAGGGGGCTCCTACGAGCAGTACTTC.

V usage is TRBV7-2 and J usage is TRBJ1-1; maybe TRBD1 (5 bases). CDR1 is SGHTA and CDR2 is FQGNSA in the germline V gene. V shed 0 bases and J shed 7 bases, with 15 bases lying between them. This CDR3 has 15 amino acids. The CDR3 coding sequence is TGTGCCAGCAGCTTAGCGCTGCGGGGCGGGGGTGAAGCTTTCTTT. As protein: CASSLALRGGGEAFF. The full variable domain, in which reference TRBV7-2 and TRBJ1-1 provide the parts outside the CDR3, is GAGVSQSPSNKVTEKGKDVELRCDPISGHTALYWYRQSLGQGLEFLIYFQGNSAPDKSGLPSDRFSAERTGGSVSTLTIQRTQQEDSAVYLCASSLALRGGGEAFFGQGTRLTVV.

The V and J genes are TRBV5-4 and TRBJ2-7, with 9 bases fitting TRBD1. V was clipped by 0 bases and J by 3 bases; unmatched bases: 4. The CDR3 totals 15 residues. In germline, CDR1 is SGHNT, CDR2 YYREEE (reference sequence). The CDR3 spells CASSLGGQGDYEQYF. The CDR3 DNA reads TGTGCCAGCAGCTTGGGGGGACAGGGAGACTACGAGCAGTACTTC.

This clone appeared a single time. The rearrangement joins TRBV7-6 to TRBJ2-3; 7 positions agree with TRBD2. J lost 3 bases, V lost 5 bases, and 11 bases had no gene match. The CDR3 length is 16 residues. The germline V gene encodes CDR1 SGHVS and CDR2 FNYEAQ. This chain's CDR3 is CASSRGDGLVTDTQYF. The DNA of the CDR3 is TGTGCCAGCAGCCGGGGGGACGGGCTTGTGACAGATACGCAGTATTTT.

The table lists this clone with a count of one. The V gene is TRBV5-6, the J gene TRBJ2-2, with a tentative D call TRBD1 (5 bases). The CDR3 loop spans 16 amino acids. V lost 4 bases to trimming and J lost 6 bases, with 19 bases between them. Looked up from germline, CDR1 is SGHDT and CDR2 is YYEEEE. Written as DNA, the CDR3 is TGTGCCAGCAGCCAGTCCCCCAGGGCGGACGCCGGGGAGCTGTTTTTT. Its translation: CASSQSPRADAGELFF. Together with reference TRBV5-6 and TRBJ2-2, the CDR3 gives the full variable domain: DAGVTQSPTHLIKTRGQQVTLRCSPKSGHDTVSWYQQALGQGPQFIFQYYEEEERQRGNFPDRFSGHQFPNYSSELNVNALLLGDSALYLCASSQSPRADAGELFFGEGSRLTVL.

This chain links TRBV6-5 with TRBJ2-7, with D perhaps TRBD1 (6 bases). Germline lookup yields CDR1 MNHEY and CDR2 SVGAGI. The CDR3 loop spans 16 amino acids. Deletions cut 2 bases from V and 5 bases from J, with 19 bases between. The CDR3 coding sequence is TGTGCCAGCAGTTACACGGCCGCCGGCAGGGGCCACGAGCAGTACTTC. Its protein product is CASSYTAAGRGHEQYF.

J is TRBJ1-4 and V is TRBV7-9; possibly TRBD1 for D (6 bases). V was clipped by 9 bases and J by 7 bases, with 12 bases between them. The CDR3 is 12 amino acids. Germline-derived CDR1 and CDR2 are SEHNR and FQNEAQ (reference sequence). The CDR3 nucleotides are TGTGCCAGTGGAAGGGGGGGTGAAAAACTGTTTTTT. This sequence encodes CASGRGGEKLFF.

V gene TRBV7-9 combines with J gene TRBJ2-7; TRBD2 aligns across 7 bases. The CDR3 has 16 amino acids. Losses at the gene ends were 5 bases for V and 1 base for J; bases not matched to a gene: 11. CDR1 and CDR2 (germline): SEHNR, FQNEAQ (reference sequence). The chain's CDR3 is CASSPSRGLSSYEQYF. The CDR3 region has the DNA TGTGCCAGCAGCCCAAGCCGGGGACTATCTTCCTACGAGCAGTACTTC.

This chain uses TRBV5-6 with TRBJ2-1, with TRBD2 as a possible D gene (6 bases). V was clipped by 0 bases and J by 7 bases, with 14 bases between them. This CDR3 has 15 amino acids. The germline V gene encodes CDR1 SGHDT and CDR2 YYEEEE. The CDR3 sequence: CASSLAGSYLNEQFF. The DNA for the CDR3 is TGTGCCAGCAGCTTGGCCGGGAGTTATCTAAATGAGCAGTTCTTC.

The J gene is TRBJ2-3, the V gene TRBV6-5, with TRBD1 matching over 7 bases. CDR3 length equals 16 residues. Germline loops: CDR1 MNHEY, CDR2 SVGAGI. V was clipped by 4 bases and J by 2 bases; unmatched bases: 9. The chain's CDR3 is CASSFYTQGSTDTQYF. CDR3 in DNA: TGTGCCAGCAGTTTTTACACACAGGGGTCCACAGATACGCAGTATTTT.

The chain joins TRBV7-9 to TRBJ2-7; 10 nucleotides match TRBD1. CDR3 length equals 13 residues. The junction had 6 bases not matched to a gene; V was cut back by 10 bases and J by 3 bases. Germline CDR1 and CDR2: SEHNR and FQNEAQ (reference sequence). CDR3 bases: TGTGCCACAGGACAGGGGGGAATCTACGAGCAGTACTTC. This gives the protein CATGQGGIYEQYF.

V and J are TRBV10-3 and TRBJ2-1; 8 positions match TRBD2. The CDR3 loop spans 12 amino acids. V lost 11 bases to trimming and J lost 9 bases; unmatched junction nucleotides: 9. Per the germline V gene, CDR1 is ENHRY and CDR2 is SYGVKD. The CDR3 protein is CASGGAAGEQFF. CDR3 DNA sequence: TGTGCCTCGGGGGGGGCGGCAGGTGAGCAGTTCTTC.

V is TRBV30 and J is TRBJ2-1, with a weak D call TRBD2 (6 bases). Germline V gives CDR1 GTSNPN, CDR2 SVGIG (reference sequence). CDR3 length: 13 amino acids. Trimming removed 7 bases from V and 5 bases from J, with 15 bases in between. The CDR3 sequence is CAYRGSRNNEQFF. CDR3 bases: TGTGCCTACCGGGGGAGCCGAAACAATGAGCAGTTCTTC. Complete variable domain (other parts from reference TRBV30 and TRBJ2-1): SQTIHQWPATLVQPVGSPLSLECTVEGTSNPNLYWYRQAAGRGLQLLFYSVGIGQISSEVPQNLSASRPQDRQFILSSKKLLLSDSGFYLCAYRGSRNNEQFFGPGTRLTVL.

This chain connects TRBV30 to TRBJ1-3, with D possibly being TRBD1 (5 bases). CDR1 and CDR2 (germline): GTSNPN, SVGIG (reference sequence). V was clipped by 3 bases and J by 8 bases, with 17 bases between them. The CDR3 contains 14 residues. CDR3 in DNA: TGTGCCTGGAGAATATCAGGTGGGGCGGACACCATATATTTT. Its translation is CAWRISGGADTIYF. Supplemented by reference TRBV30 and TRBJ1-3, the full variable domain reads SQTIHQWPATLVQPVGSPLSLECTVEGTSNPNLYWYRQAAGRGLQLLFYSVGIGQISSEVPQNLSASRPQDRQFILSSKKLLLSDSGFYLCAWRISGGADTIYFGEGSWLTVV.